The rows below give T cell receptor beta chains drawn from one sample of a study of neoadjuvant anti-PD-1 for oral cavity cancer. Sequencing was performed with immunoSEQ multiplex PCR; in TCRdb, only in-frame clones are kept and a portion is missing. The table records 7,200 or so clones, around 77% of them present only once. Material: PBMCs, obtained before nivolumab (anti-PD-1) treatment. These receptors came from a person aged 35 to 85 with oral cavity squamous cell carcinoma. Both conserved end residues are part of each CDR3. D genes are given only for firm matches. The size of a clone is reported for some rows only, either as once, few or many, or as a class for expanded clones.

j_gene: TRBJ1-1
d_gene: .
abundance: once
len: 13
v_gene: TRBV7-9
CDR3aa: CASSLPLNTEAFF
CDR3nt: TGTGCCAGCAGCTTACCGTTGAACACTGAAGCTTTCTTT

j_gene: TRBJ2-7
d_gene: .
abundance: .
len: 16
v_gene: TRBV15
CDR3aa: CATSYGAASNNYEQYF
CDR3nt: TGTGCCACCAGCTATGGGGCAGCCAGTAACAACTACGAGCAGTACTTC

j_gene: TRBJ2-1
d_gene: TRBD1
abundance: once
len: 15
v_gene: TRBV5-1
CDR3aa: CASSLTGNAYNEQFF
CDR3nt: TGCGCCAGCAGCCTGACAGGGAACGCGTACAATGAGCAGTTCTTC

j_gene: TRBJ2-7
d_gene: .
abundance: once
len: 17
v_gene: TRBV5-5
CDR3aa: CASSLAGGGQGHYEQYF
CDR3nt: TGTGCCAGCAGCTTGGCGGGGGGAGGGCAGGGGCACTACGAGCAGTACTTC

j_gene: TRBJ2-3
d_gene: .
abundance: once
len: 14
v_gene: TRBV7-2
CDR3aa: CASSLVRQADTQYF
CDR3nt: TGTGCCAGCAGCTTAGTTCGGCAGGCAGATACGCAGTATTTT

j_gene: TRBJ1-5
d_gene: TRBD1
abundance: .
len: 15
v_gene: TRBV6-1
CDR3aa: CASSPGQGIMEPQHF
CDR3nt: TGTGCCAGCAGTCCCGGACAGGGCATCATGGAGCCCCAGCATTTT

j_gene: TRBJ1-1
d_gene: TRBD1
abundance: .
len: 14
v_gene: TRBV6-5
CDR3aa: CASSYSDRGRRAFF
CDR3nt: TGTGCCAGCAGTTACTCGGACAGGGGGCGGCGGGCTTTCTTT

j_gene: TRBJ2-7
d_gene: .
abundance: few
len: 11
v_gene: TRBV5-1
CDR3aa: CASSLEYEQYF
CDR3nt: TGCGCCAGCAGCTTGGAGTACGAGCAGTACTTC

j_gene: TRBJ2-2
d_gene: TRBD1
abundance: .
len: 14
v_gene: TRBV7-2
CDR3aa: CASLDRRNTGELFF
CDR3nt: TGTGCCAGCTTGGACAGGAGGAACACCGGGGAGCTGTTTTTT

j_gene: TRBJ1-2
d_gene: .
abundance: few
len: 12
v_gene: TRBV7-9
CDR3aa: CASSLRSRGYTF
CDR3nt: TGTGCCAGCAGCTTAAGGTCGCGGGGCTACACCTTC

j_gene: TRBJ1-6
d_gene: TRBD1
abundance: .
len: 16
v_gene: TRBV5-1
CDR3aa: CASSLVGTGDNSPLHF
CDR3nt: TGCGCCAGCAGCTTGGTGGGGACAGGGGATAATTCACCCCTCCACTTT

j_gene: TRBJ2-7
d_gene: .
abundance: .
len: 14
v_gene: TRBV4-1
CDR3aa: CASSLGRGAYEQYF
CDR3nt: TGCGCCAGCAGCCTCGGGAGAGGAGCCTACGAGCAGTACTTC

j_gene: TRBJ1-2
d_gene: .
abundance: once
len: 11
v_gene: TRBV5-6
CDR3aa: CASSLSRGYTF
CDR3nt: TGTGCCAGCAGCTTGTCAAGGGGCTACACCTTC

j_gene: TRBJ1-2
d_gene: .
abundance: .
len: 14
v_gene: TRBV19
CDR3aa: CASGWLAGGYGYTF
CDR3nt: TGTGCCAGTGGGTGGTTGGCCGGAGGCTATGGCTACACCTTC

j_gene: TRBJ1-2
d_gene: .
abundance: few
len: 13
v_gene: TRBV27
CDR3aa: CASSQTGTYGYTF
CDR3nt: TGTGCCAGCAGTCAGACAGGCACCTATGGCTACACCTTC

j_gene: TRBJ2-6
d_gene: TRBD1
abundance: .
len: 16
v_gene: TRBV5-5
CDR3aa: CASSLQGAVGANVLTF
CDR3nt: TGTGCCAGCAGCTTACAGGGGGCGGTAGGGGCCAACGTCCTGACTTTC

j_gene: TRBJ2-6
d_gene: .
abundance: .
len: 16
v_gene: TRBV5-1
CDR3aa: CASSGEVSSGANVLTF
CDR3nt: TGCGCCAGCAGCGGTGAGGTGAGCTCTGGGGCCAACGTCCTGACTTTC

j_gene: TRBJ1-1
d_gene: .
abundance: .
len: 13
v_gene: TRBV18
CDR3aa: CASSPSTSTEAFF
CDR3nt: TGTGCCAGCTCCCCATCGACCTCCACTGAAGCTTTCTTT

j_gene: TRBJ1-3
d_gene: .
abundance: .
len: 15
v_gene: TRBV30
CDR3aa: CAWNSSPVGGNTIYF
CDR3nt: TGTGCCTGGAACTCAAGCCCGGTCGGTGGAAACACCATATATTTT

j_gene: TRBJ1-5
d_gene: .
abundance: .
len: 15
v_gene: TRBV19
CDR3aa: CASTLGWGDGQPQHF
CDR3nt: TGTGCCAGTACCCTGGGTTGGGGGGACGGGCAGCCCCAGCATTTT

j_gene: TRBJ2-7
d_gene: .
abundance: .
len: 11
v_gene: TRBV6-1
CDR3aa: CASSPSYEQYF
CDR3nt: TGTGCCAGCAGTCCAAGCTACGAGCAGTACTTC

j_gene: TRBJ2-1
d_gene: TRBD1
abundance: .
len: 15
v_gene: TRBV5-1
CDR3aa: CASSLAGGTYNEQFF
CDR3nt: TGCGCCAGCAGCTTGGCAGGGGGCACGTACAATGAGCAGTTCTTC

j_gene: TRBJ1-5
d_gene: .
abundance: .
len: 15
v_gene: TRBV15
CDR3aa: CATSRGTTEGQPQHF
CDR3nt: TGTGCCACCAGCCGGGGGACCACTGAGGGCCAGCCCCAGCATTTT

j_gene: TRBJ2-1
d_gene: .
abundance: few
len: 11
v_gene: TRBV5-1
CDR3aa: CASSLEGEQFF
CDR3nt: TGCGCCAGCAGCTTGGAAGGTGAGCAGTTCTTC

j_gene: TRBJ1-2
d_gene: .
abundance: once
len: 12
v_gene: TRBV15
CDR3aa: CATSRSNYGYTF
CDR3nt: TGTGCCACCAGCAGGAGTAACTATGGCTACACCTTC

j_gene: TRBJ1-6
d_gene: .
abundance: .
len: 14
v_gene: TRBV25-1
CDR3aa: CASSESIQGSPLHF
CDR3nt: TGTGCCAGCAGTGAATCTATCCAGGGATCACCCCTCCACTTT

j_gene: TRBJ2-2
d_gene: .
abundance: .
len: 12
v_gene: TRBV7-6
CDR3aa: CASSTINGGLFF
CDR3nt: TGTGCCAGCAGCACCATCAACGGGGGACTGTTTTTT

j_gene: TRBJ2-1
d_gene: TRBD2
abundance: few
len: 16
v_gene: TRBV13
CDR3aa: CASSLPQPGGYNEQFF
CDR3nt: TGTGCCAGCAGCTTACCCCAGCCGGGGGGATACAATGAGCAGTTCTTC